What follows are 3 T cell receptor beta chains derived from one specimen sequenced in a study of cytomegalovirus exposure and HLA in healthy donors. A multiplex PCR was run with 60 Vbeta primers and 13 Jbeta primers. The method was immunoSEQ multiplex PCR; TCRdb's version includes in-frame clones alone and lacks a portion of them. The sample records 200,000 to 250,000 clones, 70% to 85% being singletons. Sequenced input: PBMCs. The receptors come from a woman aged 40-49 years in good health and CMV-seronegative.

The rearrangement joins TRBV9 to TRBJ2-7; 11 positions match TRBD1. CDR3 size: 15 residues. CDR1 and CDR2 from the germline V gene are SGDLS and YYNGEE. The J segment lost 7 bases and the V segment lost 3 bases, leaving 9 bases of the junction unmatched. CDR3 amino acids: CASSAIGQGAGEQYF. The CDR3 DNA reads as TGTGCCAGCAGCGCTATAGGACAGGGGGCTGGAGAGCAGTACTTC.

The sample holds one count of this clone. The genes are TRBV2 and TRBJ1-2; no clear D gene. The V end was cut by 6 bases, the J end by 6 bases, with 11 bases between. The CDR3 spans 12 residues. CDR1 is SNHLY and CDR2 is FYNNEI in the germline V gene. The CDR3 sequence is CASRAYRDGYTF. The CDR3 coding sequence is TGTGCCAGCAGGGCTTACAGAGATGGCTACACCTTC.

V gene TRBV9 combines with J gene TRBJ2-5; the match to TRBD1 covers 7 bases. Unmatched junction bases numbered 7, after V lost 4 bases and J lost 4 bases. Germline V gene data show CDR1 as SGDLS and CDR2 as YYNGEE. The CDR3 is 14 residues long. CDR3 amino acids: CASSRQGWGETQYF. The CDR3 DNA reads as TGTGCCAGCAGCCGACAGGGCTGGGGAGAGACCCAGTACTTC.